The count of the clone carrying this T cell receptor beta chain is one. As yet, its antigen is unknown. The sample has other DNA sequences that encode this CDR3 too. The DNA input per sorted-subset replicate PCR was 200 ng, corresponding to 28,000 or so T cell genomes. Profiled with immunoSEQ multiplex PCR; TCRdb holds only in-frame clones, not every one. Here the sample spans about 2.5 million clones, just under 95% being singletons. The data belong to a study of shared clonotypes between healthy human individuals. Germline CDR1 ENHRY, CDR2 SYGVKD. Trimming took 7 bases from V and 3 from J, leaving 10 bases between them. The CDR3 has 13 residues. Study-wide results and caveats: A small donor pool kept down the genetic and exposure-history diversity that was represented. What naive subsets generally showed was a larger estimated richness than memory subsets showed. It was the non-shared clonotypes that had lower generation probabilities than clonotypes shared by all four donors.

Sequencing was done on a sample of naive CD4+ T cells from PBMCs. The subset denotes: CD45RA+ positively selected. V usage is TRBV10-3 and J usage is TRBJ1-5; unclear D gene. This sequence originates from a man aged 18 to 29 in good health. Some clones in this sample may be carry-over from other donors' samples. The CDR3, as DNA: TGTGCCATCACCCGAGACCTCAATCAGCCCCAGCATTTT. Its translation: CAITRDLNQPQHF.